These 9 T cell receptor beta chains came from one sample sequenced in a study of molecular identifiers for immune sequencing clone quantification. TCRdb re-analysed the PCR reads in MiXCR, keeping a single row per CDR3 protein. The sample lists hundreds of thousands of distinct CDR3 sequences, 25% occurring once. The sample was naive CD8+ T cells from blood, with Jurkat cell RNA spiked in. Noted subset: FACS-sorted CD8+CD4-CCR7+CD45RA+ naive T cells. Receptors were obtained from a human donor in good health. Some libraries in this study had Jurkat cell RNA spiked in.

This clonotype was observed at least ten times. The chain uses TRBV12-3 or TRBV12-4 and TRBJ2-3; the D gene could be TRBD1 or TRBD2 (6 bases each). V dropped 2 bases and J dropped 3 bases, with 9 bases sitting between them. This CDR3 has 14 residues. The CDR3 loop is CASSLRGETDTQYF. The DNA for the CDR3 is TGTGCCAGCAGTTTAAGGGGGGAGACAGATACGCAGTATTTT.

J is TRBJ1-5 and V is TRBV5-6; no clear D. V was shortened by 2 bases and J by 0 bases, with 12 bases between the two germline ends. Germline CDR1 and CDR2: SGHDT and YYEEEE. The CDR3 spans 16 residues. CDR3 sequence (DNA): TGTGCCAGCAGCTTATTCGGACGGAATAGCAATCAGCCCCAGCATTTT. This encodes CASSLFGRNSNQPQHF.

This clonotype was seen repeatedly, ten times or more. The chain joins TRBV4-2 to TRBJ2-3; a weak D match, TRBD1 (6 bases). The CDR3 contains 15 residues. In germline, CDR1 is LGHNA, CDR2 YNFKEQ. V gave up 5 bases and J gave up 2 bases, with 14 bases separating them. Here the CDR3 DNA reads TGTGCCAGCAGCTCTGTCCAGGGGACCACAGATACGCAGTATTTT. Protein sequence: CASSSVQGTTDTQYF.

This clonotype has at least ten counts. V and J are TRBV13 and TRBJ1-5, with D uncertain. Between the trimmed V and J ends, which lost 3 bases and 7 bases, there was a span of 10 bases. The CDR3 loop spans 13 amino acids. The germline V gene encodes CDR1 PRHDT and CDR2 FYEKMQ (reference sequence). The CDR3 DNA sequence: TGTGCCAGCAGCTTCGGGGTTAGACAGCCCCAGCATTTT. The encoded protein is CASSFGVRQPQHF.

Many counts were recorded for this clonotype. V and J are TRBV12-3 or TRBV12-4 and TRBJ2-6, with 7 bases fitting TRBD1. Trimming took 6 bases from V and 4 from J; bases not matched to a gene: 6. The CDR3 length is 15 residues. CDR3 coding DNA: TGTGCCAGCAGGCTTGACAGGGCCGGGGCCAACGTCCTGACTTTC. Its protein is CASRLDRAGANVLTF.

This clonotype has just a few counts. J is TRBJ2-3 and V is TRBV5-1, with 8 bases identical to TRBD2. Unmatched junction bases numbered 12, after V lost 10 bases and J lost 5 bases. Germline-derived CDR1 and CDR2 are SGHRS and YFSETQ. CDR3 length: 14 amino acids. The CDR3 here is CARKTGGVEDTQYF. The CDR3 DNA follows: TGCGCCCGCAAGACGGGGGGGGTAGAAGATACGCAGTATTTT.

In its sample, this clonotype was seen many times. The J gene is TRBJ2-5, the V gene TRBV19, with D possibly TRBD2 on 5 matching bases. Trimming left V 5 bases short and J 5 bases short, with 18 bases between. Germline V gene lookup returns CDR1 LNHDA and CDR2 SQIVND (reference sequence). The CDR3 covers 15 residues. In nucleotides, the CDR3 is TGTGCCAGTAGTTTGACTATCTCGGAAGGGGAGACCCAGTACTTC. Residues: CASSLTISEGETQYF.

This clonotype came up many times. V is TRBV21-1 and J is TRBJ2-4; no check of the table's D call, TRBD2, against the DNA was made. TRBV21-1 is reported as a pseudogene. CDR3 size: 16 residues. CDR3 DNA: TGTGCCAGCAGCAAAGGGGGCCCCAGAGCCAAAAACATTCAGTACTTC. Its translation is CASSKGGPRAKNIQYF.

J is TRBJ2-7 and V is TRBV27, with no clear D. CDR1 is MNHEY and CDR2 is SMNVEV in the germline V gene (reference sequence). V lost 8 bases to trimming and J lost 2 bases, with 19 bases between them. The CDR3 extends over 15 amino acids. The CDR3 region has the DNA TGTGCCAGCCCCCCCTTTTTCTTGAGAACCTACGAGCAGTACTTC. It translates to CASPPFFLRTYEQYF.